This TCR beta chain was recovered during a study of T cell changes during pregnancy in multiple sclerosis. Repertoires were generated with immunoSEQ multiplex PCR, while TCRdb's copy carries only in-frame clones and drops some. Of some 37,000 clones in the sample, about 91% were seen once. CDR3 size: 16 residues. Deletions cut 6 bases from V and 2 bases from J, with 19 bases between. Germline V gene sequence: CDR1 MDHEN, CDR2 SYDVKM. This clone was recorded a few times. This sample comprised CD4+ T cells from peripheral blood mononuclear cells, obtained before pregnancy. The V gene is TRBV28, the J gene TRBJ1-2; D is uncertain. The sequence derives from a female donor with multiple sclerosis, enrolled in a pregnancy study. Here the CDR3 reads CASSDPGGFGNYGYTF. The CDR3 DNA follows: TGTGCCAGCAGCGACCCTGGAGGATTTGGCAACTATGGCTACACCTTC.